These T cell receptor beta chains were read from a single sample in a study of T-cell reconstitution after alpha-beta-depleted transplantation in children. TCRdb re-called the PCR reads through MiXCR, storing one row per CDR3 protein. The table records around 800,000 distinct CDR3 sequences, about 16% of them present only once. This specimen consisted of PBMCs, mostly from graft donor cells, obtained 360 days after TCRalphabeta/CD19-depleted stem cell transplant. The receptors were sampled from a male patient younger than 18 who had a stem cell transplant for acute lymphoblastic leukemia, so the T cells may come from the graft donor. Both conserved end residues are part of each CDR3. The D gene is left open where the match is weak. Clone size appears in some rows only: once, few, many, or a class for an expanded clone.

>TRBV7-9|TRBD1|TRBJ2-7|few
CASSYLTGTGSYEQYF
TGTGCCAGCAGCTATCTAACCGGGACAGGTTCCTACGAGCAGTACTTC
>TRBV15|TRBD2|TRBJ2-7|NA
CATSRAGNSGDSYEQYF
TGTGCCACCAGCAGAGCTGGGAATAGCGGGGACTCCTACGAGCAGTACTTC
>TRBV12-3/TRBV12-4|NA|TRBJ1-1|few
CASKRGGFVEAFF
TGTGCCAGCAAAAGGGGAGGGTTTGTTGAAGCTTTCTTT
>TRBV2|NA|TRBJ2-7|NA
CASSEAHSWGRYEQYF
TGTGCCAGCAGTGAAGCCCACAGTTGGGGAAGATACGAGCAGTACTTC
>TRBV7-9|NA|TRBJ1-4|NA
CASSATPVTTNEKLFF
TGTGCCAGCAGCGCAACCCCGGTGACAACTAATGAAAAACTGTTTTTT
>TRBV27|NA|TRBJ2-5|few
CAIGREPQETQYF
TGTGCCATCGGCCGTGAGCCCCAAGAGACCCAGTACTTC
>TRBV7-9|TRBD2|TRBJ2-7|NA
CASSSGGGATAREQYF
TGTGCCAGCAGCTCCGGGGGGGGGGCTACTGCAAGAGAGCAGTACTTC
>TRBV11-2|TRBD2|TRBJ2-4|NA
CASSQALGLAGDHGKNIQYF
TGTGCCAGCAGCCAGGCCCTCGGACTAGCGGGAGATCATGGCAAAAACATTCAGTACTTC
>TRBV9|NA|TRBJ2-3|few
CASSVAGNRDTQYF
TGTGCCAGCAGCGTAGCGGGTAATCGGGATACGCAGTATTTT
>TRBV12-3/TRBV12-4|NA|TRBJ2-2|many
CASTLTRGLTGELFF
TGTGCCAGCACTTTGACTAGGGGGCTCACCGGGGAGCTGTTTTTT
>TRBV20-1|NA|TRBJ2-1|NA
CSTTGHLDEQFF
TGCAGTACGACGGGACATTTAGATGAGCAGTTCTTC
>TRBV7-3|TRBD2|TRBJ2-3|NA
CASSLASGKVTDTQYF
TGTGCCAGCAGCTTGGCTAGCGGGAAAGTCACAGATACGCAGTATTTT
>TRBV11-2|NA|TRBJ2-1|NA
CATRLGGYNEQFF
TGTGCCACCCGCTTGGGGGGATACAATGAGCAGTTCTTC
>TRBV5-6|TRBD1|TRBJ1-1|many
CASIPGWATGGTEAFF
TGTGCCAGCATCCCCGGGTGGGCGACAGGGGGCACTGAAGCTTTCTTT
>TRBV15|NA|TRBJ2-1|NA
CATSRDTRSNEQFF
TGTGCCACCAGCAGAGATACCAGGAGCAATGAGCAGTTCTTC
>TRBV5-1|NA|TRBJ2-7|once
CASSLAGPTHEQYF
TGCGCCAGCAGCTTGGCGGGTCCCACACACGAGCAGTACTTC
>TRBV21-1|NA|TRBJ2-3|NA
CASSRSTSGSTDTQYF
TGTGCCAGCAGCAGATCGACTAGCGGGAGCACAGATACGCAGTATTTT
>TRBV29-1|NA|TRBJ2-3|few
CSAEQGLDTQYF
TGCAGCGCTGAACAGGGTTTGGATACGCAGTATTTT
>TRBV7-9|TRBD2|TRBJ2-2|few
CASSLPSGYNTGELFF
TGTGCCAGCAGCTTACCTAGCGGCTATAACACCGGGGAGCTGTTTTTT
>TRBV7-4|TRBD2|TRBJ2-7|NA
CASSSDPGLAYEQYF
TGTGCCAGCAGCTCCGACCCGGGACTAGCTTACGAGCAGTACTTC
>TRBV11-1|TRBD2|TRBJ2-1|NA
CATKRRTSGSWGNNEQFF
TGTGCCACCAAACGTAGGACTAGCGGGAGTTGGGGGAACAATGAGCAGTTCTTC
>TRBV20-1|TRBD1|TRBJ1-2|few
CSAGQGPRGYTF
TGCAGTGCCGGACAGGGCCCTAGAGGCTACACCTTC
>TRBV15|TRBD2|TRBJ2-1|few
CATSGTSGSSYNEQFF
TGTGCCACCAGCGGAACTAGCGGGAGCTCCTACAATGAGCAGTTCTTC
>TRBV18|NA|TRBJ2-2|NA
CASSPQGPVFFGELFF
TGTGCCAGCTCTCCACAGGGTCCAGTGTTCTTCGGGGAGCTGTTTTTT
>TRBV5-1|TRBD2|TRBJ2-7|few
CASSKGTSGTPSYEQYF
TGCGCCAGCAGCAAAGGGACTAGCGGGACGCCCTCCTACGAGCAGTACTTC
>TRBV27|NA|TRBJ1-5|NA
CASSYSSKGPQHF
TGTGCCAGCAGTTACTCTTCGAAAGGGCCCCAGCATTTT
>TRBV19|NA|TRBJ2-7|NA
CASSIGGLSYEQYF
TGTGCCAGTAGTATAGGGGGGTTGAGCTACGAGCAGTACTTC
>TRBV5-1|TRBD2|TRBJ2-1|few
CASSWGGLAGDNEQFF
TGCGCCAGCAGCTGGGGAGGACTAGCGGGAGATAATGAGCAGTTCTTC
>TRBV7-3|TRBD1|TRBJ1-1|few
CASSPDRENTEAFF
TGTGCCAGCAGCCCCGACAGGGAGAACACTGAAGCTTTCTTT
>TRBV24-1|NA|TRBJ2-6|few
CATSDHGSSGANVLTF
TGTGCCACCAGTGATCACGGGAGCTCTGGGGCCAACGTCCTGACTTTC
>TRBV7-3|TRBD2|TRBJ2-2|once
CASSRSGRASVTGELFF
TGTGCCAGCAGCCGTAGCGGGAGGGCCTCGGTCACCGGGGAGCTGTTTTTT
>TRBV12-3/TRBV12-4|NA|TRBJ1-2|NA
CASSLGGSNGYTF
TGTGCCAGCAGTCTGGGGGGGTCCAATGGCTACACCTTC
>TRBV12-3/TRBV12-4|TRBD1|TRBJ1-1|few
CASSRSGTGGGNTEAFF
TGTGCCAGCAGCCGTTCCGGGACAGGGGGAGGCAACACTGAAGCTTTCTTT
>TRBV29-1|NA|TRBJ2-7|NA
CSVEGQDHPYEQYF
TGCAGCGTTGAAGGGCAGGACCATCCCTACGAGCAGTACTTC
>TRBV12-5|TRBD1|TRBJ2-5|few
CASGLDRGLETQYF
TGTGCTAGTGGTTTGGACAGGGGGCTGGAGACCCAGTACTTC
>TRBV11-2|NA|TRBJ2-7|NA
CASHLGYEQYF
TGTGCCAGCCATCTAGGTTACGAGCAGTACTTC
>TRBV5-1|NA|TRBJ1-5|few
CASSPEGKGLWNQPQHF
TGCGCCAGCAGCCCCGAGGGTAAGGGGCTTTGGAATCAGCCCCAGCATTTT
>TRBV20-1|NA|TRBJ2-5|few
CSARRQNQETQYF
TGCAGTGCTAGAAGACAAAACCAAGAGACCCAGTACTTC
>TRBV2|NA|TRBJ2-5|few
CASSDRASHKTQYF
TGTGCCAGCAGTGATCGCGCCTCCCATAAGACCCAGTACTTC
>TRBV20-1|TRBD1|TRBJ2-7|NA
CSASGTGHPYEQYF
TGCAGTGCTAGTGGGACAGGGCACCCCTACGAGCAGTACTTC
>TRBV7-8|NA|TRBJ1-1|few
CASSPRGVVAEAFF
TGTGCCAGCAGCCCTAGGGGGGTAGTGGCTGAAGCTTTCTTT
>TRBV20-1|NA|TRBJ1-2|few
CSAALGQMGSGYTF
TGCAGTGCTGCGTTAGGACAGATGGGGAGTGGCTACACCTTC
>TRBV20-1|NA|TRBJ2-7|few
CSARDVREASYEQYF
TGCAGTGCTAGAGATGTGAGGGAGGCCTCCTACGAGCAGTACTTC
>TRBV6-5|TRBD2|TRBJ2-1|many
CASSYRGLAGVSYNEQFF
TGTGCCAGCAGTTACCGGGGACTAGCGGGAGTATCCTACAATGAGCAGTTCTTC
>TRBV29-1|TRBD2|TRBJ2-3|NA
CSVTTSGRVADTQYF
TGCAGCGTTACGACTAGCGGGAGGGTCGCAGATACGCAGTATTTT
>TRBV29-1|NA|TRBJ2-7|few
CSVDTGSAYEQYF
TGCAGCGTTGATACAGGGAGCGCCTACGAGCAGTACTTC
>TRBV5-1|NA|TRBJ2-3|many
CASSHRASSTDTQYF
TGCGCCAGCAGCCACAGGGCCTCCTCCACAGATACGCAGTATTTT
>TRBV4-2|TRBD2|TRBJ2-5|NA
CASSRPGTSGETQYF
TGTGCCAGCAGCCGACCCGGGACTAGCGGTGAGACCCAGTACTTC
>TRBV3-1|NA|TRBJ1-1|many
CASSQDLLNTEAFF
TGTGCCAGCAGCCAAGATCTGTTGAACACTGAAGCTTTCTTT
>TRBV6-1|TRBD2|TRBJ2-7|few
CASSLGTTKVYEQYF
TGTGCCAGCAGCCTAGGGACTACTAAGGTCTACGAGCAGTACTTC
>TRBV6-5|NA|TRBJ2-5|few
CASIGAGETQYF
TGTGCCAGCATAGGGGCTGGAGAGACCCAGTACTTC
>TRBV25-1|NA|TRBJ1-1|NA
CASSEWVAVSGNTEAFF
TGTGCCAGCAGTGAATGGGTCGCGGTGTCGGGGAACACTGAAGCTTTCTTT
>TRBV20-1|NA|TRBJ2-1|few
CSASVGYSYNEQFF
TGCAGTGCTTCCGTTGGATATTCCTACAATGAGCAGTTCTTC
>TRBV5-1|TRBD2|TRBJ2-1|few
CASSFPTSGHSYNEQFF
TGCGCCAGCAGCTTCCCGACTAGCGGGCACTCCTACAATGAGCAGTTCTTC
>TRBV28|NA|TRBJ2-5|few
CASSLEGTQETQYF
TGTGCCAGCAGTTTGGAGGGAACCCAAGAGACCCAGTACTTC
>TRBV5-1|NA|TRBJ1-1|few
CASSLWGGQREAFF
TGCGCCAGCAGCTTGTGGGGGGGCCAGCGTGAAGCTTTCTTT